The present TCR beta chain was sequenced within a study of T cell responses to AZD1222 COVID-19 vaccine. The repertoire was sequenced with immunoSEQ multiplex PCR; TCRdb's copy has only in-frame clones and lacks some. This sample has around 120,000 clones, with roughly 84% found just once. Trimming stripped 1 base from V and 1 base from J, with 15 bases between. Looked up from germline, CDR1 is SGHAT and CDR2 is FQNNGV. The length of the CDR3 is 17 residues. The sequencing used peripheral blood, collected 28 days after the second AZD1222 dose. The rearrangement uses TRBV11-2 and TRBJ2-3; TRBD2 might be the D (7 bases). This TCR was sampled from an adult who received the AZD1222 COVID-19 vaccine. The CDR3 is CASSLVRQGRGTDTQYF. In DNA, the CDR3 is TGTGCCAGCAGCTTAGTCCGGCAGGGGAGGGGCACAGATACGCAGTATTTT.